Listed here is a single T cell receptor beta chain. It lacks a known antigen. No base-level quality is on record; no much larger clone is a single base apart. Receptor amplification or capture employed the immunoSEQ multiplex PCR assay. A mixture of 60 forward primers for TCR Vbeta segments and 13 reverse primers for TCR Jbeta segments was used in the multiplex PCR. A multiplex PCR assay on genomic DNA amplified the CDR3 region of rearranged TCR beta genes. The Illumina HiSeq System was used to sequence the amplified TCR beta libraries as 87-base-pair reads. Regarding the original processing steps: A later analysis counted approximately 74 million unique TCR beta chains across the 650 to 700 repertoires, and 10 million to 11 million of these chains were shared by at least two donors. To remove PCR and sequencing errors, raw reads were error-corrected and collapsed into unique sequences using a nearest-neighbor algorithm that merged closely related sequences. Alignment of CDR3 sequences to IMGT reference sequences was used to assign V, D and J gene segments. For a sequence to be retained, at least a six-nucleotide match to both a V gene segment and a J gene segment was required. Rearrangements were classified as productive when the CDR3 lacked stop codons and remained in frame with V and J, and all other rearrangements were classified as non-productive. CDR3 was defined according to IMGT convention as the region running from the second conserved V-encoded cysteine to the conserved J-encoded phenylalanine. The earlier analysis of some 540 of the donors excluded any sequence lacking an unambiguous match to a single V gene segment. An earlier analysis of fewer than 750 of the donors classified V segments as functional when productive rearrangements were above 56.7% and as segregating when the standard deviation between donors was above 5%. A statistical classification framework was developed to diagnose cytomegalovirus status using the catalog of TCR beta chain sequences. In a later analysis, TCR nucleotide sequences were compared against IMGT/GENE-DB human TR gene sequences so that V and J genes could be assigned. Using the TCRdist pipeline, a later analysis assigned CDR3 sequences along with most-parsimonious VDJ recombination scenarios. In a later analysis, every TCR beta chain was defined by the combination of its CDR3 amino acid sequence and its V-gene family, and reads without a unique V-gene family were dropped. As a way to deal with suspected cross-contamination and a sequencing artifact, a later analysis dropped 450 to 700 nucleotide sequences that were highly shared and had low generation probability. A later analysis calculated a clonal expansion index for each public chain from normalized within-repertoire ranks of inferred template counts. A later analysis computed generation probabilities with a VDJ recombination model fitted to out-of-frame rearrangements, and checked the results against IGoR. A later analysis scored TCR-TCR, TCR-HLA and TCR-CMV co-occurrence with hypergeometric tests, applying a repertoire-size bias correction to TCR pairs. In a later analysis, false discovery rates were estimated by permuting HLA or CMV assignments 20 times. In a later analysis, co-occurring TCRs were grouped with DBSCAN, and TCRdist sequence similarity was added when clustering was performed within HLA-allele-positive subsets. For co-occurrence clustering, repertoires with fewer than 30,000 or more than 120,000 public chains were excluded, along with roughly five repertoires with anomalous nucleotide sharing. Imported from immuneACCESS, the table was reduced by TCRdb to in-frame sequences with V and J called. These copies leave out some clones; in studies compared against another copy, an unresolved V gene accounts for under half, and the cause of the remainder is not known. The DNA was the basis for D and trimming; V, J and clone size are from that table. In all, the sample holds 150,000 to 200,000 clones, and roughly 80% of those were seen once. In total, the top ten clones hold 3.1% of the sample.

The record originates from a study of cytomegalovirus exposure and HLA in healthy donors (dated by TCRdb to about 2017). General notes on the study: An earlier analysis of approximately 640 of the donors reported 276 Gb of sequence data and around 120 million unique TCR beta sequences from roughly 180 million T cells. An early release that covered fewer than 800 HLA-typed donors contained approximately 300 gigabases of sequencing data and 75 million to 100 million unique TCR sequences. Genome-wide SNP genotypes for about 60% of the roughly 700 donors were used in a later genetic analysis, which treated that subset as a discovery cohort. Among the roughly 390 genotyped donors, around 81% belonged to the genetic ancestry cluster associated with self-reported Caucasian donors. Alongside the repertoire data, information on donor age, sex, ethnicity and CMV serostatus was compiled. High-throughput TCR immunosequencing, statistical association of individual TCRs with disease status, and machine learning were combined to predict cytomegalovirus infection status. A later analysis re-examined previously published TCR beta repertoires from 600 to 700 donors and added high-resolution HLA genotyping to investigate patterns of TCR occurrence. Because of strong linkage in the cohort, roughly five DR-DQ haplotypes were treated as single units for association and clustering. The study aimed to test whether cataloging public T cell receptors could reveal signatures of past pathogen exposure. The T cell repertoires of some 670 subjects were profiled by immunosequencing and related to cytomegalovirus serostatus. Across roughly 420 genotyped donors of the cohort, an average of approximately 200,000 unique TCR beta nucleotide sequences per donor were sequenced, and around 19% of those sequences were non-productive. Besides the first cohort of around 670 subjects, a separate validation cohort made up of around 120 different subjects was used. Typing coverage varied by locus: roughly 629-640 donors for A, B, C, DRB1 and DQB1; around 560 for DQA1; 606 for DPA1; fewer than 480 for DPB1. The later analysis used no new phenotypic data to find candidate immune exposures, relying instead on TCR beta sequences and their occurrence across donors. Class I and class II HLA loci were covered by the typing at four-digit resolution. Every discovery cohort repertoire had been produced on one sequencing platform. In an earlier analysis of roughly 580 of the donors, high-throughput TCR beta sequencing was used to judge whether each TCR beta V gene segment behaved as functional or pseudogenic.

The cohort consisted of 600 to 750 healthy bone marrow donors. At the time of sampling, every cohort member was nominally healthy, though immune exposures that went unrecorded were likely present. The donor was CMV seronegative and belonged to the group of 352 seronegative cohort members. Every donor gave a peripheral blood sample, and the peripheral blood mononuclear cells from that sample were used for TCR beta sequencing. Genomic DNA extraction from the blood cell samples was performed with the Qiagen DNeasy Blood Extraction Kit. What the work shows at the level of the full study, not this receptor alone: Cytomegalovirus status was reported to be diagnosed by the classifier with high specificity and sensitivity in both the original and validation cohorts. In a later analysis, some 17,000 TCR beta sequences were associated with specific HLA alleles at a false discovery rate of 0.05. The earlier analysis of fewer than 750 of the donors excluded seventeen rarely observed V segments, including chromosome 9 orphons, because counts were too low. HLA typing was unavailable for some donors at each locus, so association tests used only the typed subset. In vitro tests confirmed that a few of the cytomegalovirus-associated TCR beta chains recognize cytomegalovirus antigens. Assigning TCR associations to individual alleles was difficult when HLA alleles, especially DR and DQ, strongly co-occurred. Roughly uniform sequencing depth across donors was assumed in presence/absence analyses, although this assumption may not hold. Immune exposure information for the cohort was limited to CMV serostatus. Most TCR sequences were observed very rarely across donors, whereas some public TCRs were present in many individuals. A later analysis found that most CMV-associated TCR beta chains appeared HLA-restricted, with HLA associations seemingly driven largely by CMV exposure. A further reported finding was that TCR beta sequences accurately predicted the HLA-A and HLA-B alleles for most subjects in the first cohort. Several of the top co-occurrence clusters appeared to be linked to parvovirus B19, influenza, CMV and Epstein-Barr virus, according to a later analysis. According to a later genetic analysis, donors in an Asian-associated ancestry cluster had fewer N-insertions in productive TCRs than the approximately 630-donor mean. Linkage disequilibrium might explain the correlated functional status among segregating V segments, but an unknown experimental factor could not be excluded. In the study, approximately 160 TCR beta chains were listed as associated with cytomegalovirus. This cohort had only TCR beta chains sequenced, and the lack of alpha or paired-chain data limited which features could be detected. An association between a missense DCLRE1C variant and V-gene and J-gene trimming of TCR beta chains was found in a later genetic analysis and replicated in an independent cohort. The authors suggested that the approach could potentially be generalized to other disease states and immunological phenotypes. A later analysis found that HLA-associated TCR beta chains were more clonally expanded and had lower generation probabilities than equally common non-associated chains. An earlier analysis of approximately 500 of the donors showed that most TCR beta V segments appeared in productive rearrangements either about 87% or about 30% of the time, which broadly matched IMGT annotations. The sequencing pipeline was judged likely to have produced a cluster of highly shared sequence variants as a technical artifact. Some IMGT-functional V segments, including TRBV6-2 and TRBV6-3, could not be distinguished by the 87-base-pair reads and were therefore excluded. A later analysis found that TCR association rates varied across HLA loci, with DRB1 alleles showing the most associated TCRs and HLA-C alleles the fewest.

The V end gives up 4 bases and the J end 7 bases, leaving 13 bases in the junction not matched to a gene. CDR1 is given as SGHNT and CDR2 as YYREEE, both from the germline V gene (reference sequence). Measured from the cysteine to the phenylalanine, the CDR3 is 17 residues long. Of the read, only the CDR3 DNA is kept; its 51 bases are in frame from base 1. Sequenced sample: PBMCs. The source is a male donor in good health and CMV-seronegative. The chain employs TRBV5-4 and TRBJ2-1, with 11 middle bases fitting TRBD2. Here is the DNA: TGTGCCAGCAGCCCATCCCCGACTAGCGGGGTCGCGAATGAGCAGTTCTTC. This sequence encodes CASSPSPTSGVANEQFF.